This T cell receptor (beta chain) was retrieved from a study of T cells after yellow fever vaccination. TCRdb redid the calling of the 5' RACE reads with MiXCR, one entry per CDR3 protein. The top ten hold 14% to 15% of the sample, which has 500,000 to 650,000 distinct CDR3 sequences, over 9% seen once. This CDR3 region has 11 residues. V was clipped by 7 bases and J by 10 bases, with 16 bases between them. CDR1 is SQVTM, CDR2 ANQGSEA, per germline. Note on this clonotype: As yet, its antigen is unknown.

Points from the study as a whole: Most primary-vaccination clones recurred post-booster (roughly 97% CD4, 88% CD8). Contamination of FACS-sorted repertoires by abundant clonotypes from the bulk population could occur. A faster peak, day 5 versus 15, was reached by the weaker secondary response.

The V and J genes are TRBV29-1 and TRBJ1-1; D gene unclear. This clonotype was obtained from a man aged 25-40 years who received the YFV17D yellow fever vaccine. Source: PBMCs, taken on the day of the yellow fever booster vaccination. CDR3 DNA: TGCAGCGCCGCCGGGGATTCGGTAGCTTTCTTT. As protein: CSAAGDSVAFF.